This T cell receptor beta chain was captured in a study of cytomegalovirus exposure and HLA in healthy donors. Across the study: From HLA-typed donors, an early data release held around 85 million unique TCRs.

Regarding the study as a whole: The study found most TCR sequences rare, yet found some public TCRs in many donors. Several V segments, TRBV6-2 and TRBV6-3 among them, could not be told apart and were dropped.

Amplification used 60 Vbeta primers and 13 Jbeta primers. Method: immunoSEQ multiplex PCR; TCRdb's copy keeps in-frame clones and lacks some. The table has about 170,000 clones, roughly 85% seen once; the top ten hold 1%. Comments on this clone: The antigen is not known.

In germline, CDR1 is GTSNPN, CDR2 SVGIG (reference sequence). This CDR3 has 13 amino acids. V was cut by 7 bases and J by 0 bases, with 10 bases left in between. The specimen sequenced was PBMCs. The chain links TRBV30 to TRBJ2-1, with a possible D match to TRBD1 (5 bases). This receptor was taken from a boy younger than 10 in good health and CMV-seronegative. CDR3 sequence (DNA): TGTGCCTTAAGGGGCCTCTCCTACAATGAGCAGTTCTTC. This translates into CALRGLSYNEQFF.